One and the same sample provided the 14 T cell receptor beta chains below, sequenced in a study of T cell repertoires in cytomegalovirus infection. Antigens for these TCRs are unknown. TCRdb fed the reads into MiXCR, producing one record per CDR3 protein. The sample yields 700,000 to 950,000 distinct CDR3 sequences, approximately 32% seen once. The material sequenced was cultured CD8+ T cells from PBMCs, taken from culture after CMV antigen stimulation. The receptors originated from a human donor in good health (CMV status not recorded). Some clones in this sample may be carry-over from other donors' samples.

Ten or more counts support this clonotype. The rearrangement links TRBV12-3 or TRBV12-4 to TRBJ1-2, with no clear D. Deletions cut 3 bases from V and 5 bases from J, with 13 bases between. The length of the CDR3 is 14 residues. The CDR3 loop reads CASSFGTRGYGYTF. CDR3 DNA: TGTGCCAGCAGTTTCGGAACCCGCGGATATGGCTACACCTTC.

J is TRBJ1-4 and V is TRBV4-1; TRBD1 is a possible D gene (5 bases). CDR3 length equals 16 residues. V lost 0 bases and J 0 bases, leaving 8 bases between the germline ends. Germline V CDR1 and CDR2: MGHRA, YSYEKL. Here the CDR3 reads CASSQDTRATNEKLFF. For the CDR3, the DNA is TGCGCCAGCAGCCAAGATACCAGGGCAACTAATGAAAAACTGTTTTTT.

There are many counts of this clonotype. The genes are TRBV7-9 and TRBJ2-1, with TRBD1 matching over 10 bases. V shed 5 bases and J 5 bases; nucleotides not matched to a gene: 9. Looked up from germline, CDR1 is SEHNR and CDR2 is FQNEAQ (reference sequence). The CDR3 runs to 16 residues. CDR3 nucleotides: TGTGCCAGCAGCCTCCGGCCGGGACAGGGGAACAATGAGCAGTTCTTC. It codes for CASSLRPGQGNNEQFF.

In this sample, this clonotype turned up a few times. The J gene is TRBJ1-1, the V gene TRBV11-2; no firm D call. The CDR3 covers 12 residues. In germline, CDR1 is SGHAT, CDR2 FQNNGV. V was pared by 5 bases and J by 10 bases, with 14 bases between. As DNA, the CDR3 is TGTGCCAGCAGCCCCGGCGTCCTGGGAGCTTTCTTT. It yields the protein CASSPGVLGAFF.

The J gene is TRBJ2-5, the V gene TRBV6-5, with 7 bases that match TRBD1. This CDR3 contains 16 residues. CDR1 and CDR2 from the germline V gene are MNHEY and SVGAGI. V gave up 0 bases and J gave up 0 bases; unmatched junction bases: 4. The CDR3 DNA sequence: TGTGCCAGCAGTTACTCGCGGACAGGAGACCAAGAGACCCAGTACTTC. Protein: CASSYSRTGDQETQYF.

In this sample, this clonotype turned up a few times. The chain combines TRBV4-1 with TRBJ1-5, with TRBD1 as a possible D gene (5 bases). Per germline, CDR1 MGHRA and CDR2 YSYEKL. The CDR3 is 14 residues long. V lost 1 base and J lost 5, with 9 bases in between. CDR3 coding DNA: TGCGCCAGCAGCCAAGGGCAGGGACATCAGCCCCAGCATTTT. Translating it yields CASSQGQGHQPQHF.

At least ten counts were recorded for this clonotype. The genes are TRBV7-2 and TRBJ2-5, with D possibly TRBD2 on 6 matching bases. Trimming removed 5 bases from V and 4 bases from J, with 17 bases in between. The V gene's germline CDR1 is SGHTA and CDR2 FQGNSA. This CDR3 has 15 residues. CDR3 amino acids: CASSLLVGGRETQYF. CDR3 sequence (DNA): TGTGCCAGCAGCCTACTGGTAGGAGGGAGAGAGACCCAGTACTTC.

V is TRBV5-4 and J is TRBJ2-7; 9 bases agree with TRBD1. The ends lost 4 bases at V and 4 bases at J; junction bases unmatched: 15. Germline V lookup: CDR1 SGHNT, CDR2 YYREEE (reference sequence). The CDR3 has 17 amino acids. CDR3 in DNA: TGTGCCAGCAGCCCCCGCAAGGGACAGGGCCGTAGGTACGAGCAGTACTTC. It translates to CASSPRKGQGRRYEQYF.

The gene calls are TRBV10-3 and TRBJ2-1; possibly TRBD1 for D (6 bases). The V gene's germline CDR1 is ENHRY and CDR2 SYGVKD. The V and J ends lost 5 bases and 1 base respectively, with 18 bases between them. The CDR3 extends over 17 amino acids. This CDR3 reads CAISPSPGTTSYNEQFF. In nucleotides, the CDR3 is TGTGCCATCAGTCCTTCTCCCGGGACAACTTCCTACAATGAGCAGTTCTTC.

Only a few counts were recorded for this clonotype. The gene calls are TRBV28 and TRBJ2-5; D is uncertain. Germline loops: CDR1 MDHEN, CDR2 SYDVKM. This CDR3 is built from 11 residues. Trimming took 5 bases from V and 13 from J, leaving 14 bases between them. The CDR3 DNA follows: TGTGCCAGCAGTCTAGGACCTTGGGTGTACTTC. This translates into CASSLGPWVYF. Full variable domain (rest looked up from reference TRBV28 and TRBJ2-5): DVKVTQSSRYLVKRTGEKVFLECVQDMDHENMFWYRQDPGLGLRLIYFSYDVKMKEKGDIPEGYSVSREKKERFSLILESASTNQTSMYLCASSLGPWVYFGPGTRLLVL.

This chain uses TRBV7-9 with TRBJ1-2, with D tentatively TRBD1 (5 bases). Germline CDR1 reads SEHNR; CDR2 reads FQNEAQ (reference sequence). V lost 4 bases and J lost 2, with 23 bases in between. The CDR3 has 18 amino acids. CDR3 coding DNA: TGTGCCAGCAGCTCTGGGGCGTTCAGGGTTCAATTGAACTATGGCTACACCTTC. This encodes CASSSGAFRVQLNYGYTF.

This clonotype was counted only a few times. The chain couples TRBV6-5 to TRBJ2-1; TRBD2 might be the D (7 bases). The CDR3 sequence is 17 residues long. Per germline, CDR1 MNHEY and CDR2 SVGAGI. Trimming shortened V by 9 bases and J by 3 bases, and 24 bases separated the two germline ends. The CDR3 reads CASHPTWGGPFYNEQFF. CDR3 DNA: TGTGCCAGTCACCCGACCTGGGGGGGCCCCTTCTACAATGAGCAGTTCTTC.

This clonotype was seen a handful of times. The J gene is TRBJ1-2, the V gene TRBV7-4; D uncertain. The CDR3 covers 14 residues. The V and J ends lost 3 bases and 8 bases respectively, with 16 bases between them. The V gene's germline CDR1 is SGHVT and CDR2 SQSDAQ. Here the CDR3 reads CASSLEGGPSGYTF. CDR3 nucleotide sequence: TGTGCCAGCAGCTTGGAGGGAGGGCCTAGCGGCTACACCTTC.

This clonotype has a handful of counts. This chain links TRBV6-2 or TRBV6-3 with TRBJ2-2, with a possible D match to TRBD1 (5 bases). The germline V gene has CDR1 MNHEY and CDR2 SVGEGT. Between the trimmed V and J ends, which lost 10 bases and 2 bases, there was a span of 17 bases. The CDR3 is 15 residues long. The CDR3: CATEADRYNTGELFF. CDR3 nucleotides: TGTGCCACCGAGGCCGACAGATACAACACCGGGGAGCTGTTTTTT.